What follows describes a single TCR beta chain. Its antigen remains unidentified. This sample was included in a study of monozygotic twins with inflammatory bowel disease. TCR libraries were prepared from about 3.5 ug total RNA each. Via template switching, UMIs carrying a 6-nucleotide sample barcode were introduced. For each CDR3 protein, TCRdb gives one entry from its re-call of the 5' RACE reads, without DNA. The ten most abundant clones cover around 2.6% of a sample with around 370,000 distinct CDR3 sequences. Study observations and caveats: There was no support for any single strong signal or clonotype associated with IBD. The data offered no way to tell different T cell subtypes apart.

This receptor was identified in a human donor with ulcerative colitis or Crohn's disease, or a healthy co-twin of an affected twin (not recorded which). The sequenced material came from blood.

CDR3 protein: CASRGTFGETQYF. The rearrangement joins TRBV19 to TRBJ2-5; TCRdb indicates TRBD1, and absent DNA this call remains unverified. CDR1 is LNHDA, CDR2 SQIVND, per germline (reference sequence). The CDR3 is made up of 13 amino acids.